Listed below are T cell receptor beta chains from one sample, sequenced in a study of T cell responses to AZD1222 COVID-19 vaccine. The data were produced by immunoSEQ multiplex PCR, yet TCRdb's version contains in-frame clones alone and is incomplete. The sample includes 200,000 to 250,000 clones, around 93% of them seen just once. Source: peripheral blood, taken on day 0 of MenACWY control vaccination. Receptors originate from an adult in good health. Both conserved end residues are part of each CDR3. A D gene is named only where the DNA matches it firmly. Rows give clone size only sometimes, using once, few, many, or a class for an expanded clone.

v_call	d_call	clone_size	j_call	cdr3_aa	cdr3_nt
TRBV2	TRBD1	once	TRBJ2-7	CASSVGRGQYEQYF	TGTGCCAGCAGTGTTGGCAGGGGGCAATACGAGCAGTACTTC
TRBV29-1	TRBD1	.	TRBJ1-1	CSVGQGLNTEAFF	TGCAGCGTCGGACAGGGCCTGAACACTGAAGCTTTCTTT
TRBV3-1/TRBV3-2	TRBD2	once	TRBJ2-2	CASSSIAGGSTGELFF	TGTGCCAGCAGCTCTATAGCGGGGGGGAGTACCGGGGAGCTGTTTTTT
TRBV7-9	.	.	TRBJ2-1	CASSLPHLGGNEQFF	TGTGCCAGCAGCTTACCGCATTTGGGGGGCAATGAGCAGTTCTTC
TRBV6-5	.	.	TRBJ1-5	CASLRKGSNQPQHF	TGTGCCAGCCTAAGGAAGGGTAGCAATCAGCCCCAGCATTTT
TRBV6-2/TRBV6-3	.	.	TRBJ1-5	CASSYSTVSGPQHF	TGTGCCAGCAGTTACTCCACAGTGTCAGGGCCCCAGCATTTT
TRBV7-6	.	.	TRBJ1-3	CASSARGWGRSGNTIYF	TGTGCCAGCAGCGCCAGAGGTTGGGGTCGCTCTGGAAACACCATATATTTT
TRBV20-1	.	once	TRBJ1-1	CSANSNTEAFF	TGCAGTGCTAATAGTAACACTGAAGCTTTCTTT
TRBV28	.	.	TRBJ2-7	CASSRDRYYEQYF	TGTGCCAGCAGTCGTGACAGATATTACGAGCAGTACTTC
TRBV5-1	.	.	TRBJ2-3	CASSLSLSEDTQYF	TGCGCCAGCAGCCTTTCCTTGAGTGAAGATACGCAGTATTTT
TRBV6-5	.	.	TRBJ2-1	CASSTLRGNEQFF	TGTGCCAGCAGTACCCTCAGGGGCAATGAGCAGTTCTTC
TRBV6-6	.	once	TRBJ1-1	CASRPRGTEAFF	TGTGCCAGCAGACCGCGGGGCACTGAAGCTTTCTTT
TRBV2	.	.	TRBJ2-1	CARPAADEQFF	TGTGCCAGACCCGCTGCCGATGAGCAGTTCTTC
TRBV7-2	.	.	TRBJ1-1	CASSLARGRGTEAFF	TGTGCCAGCAGCTTAGCCCGGGGGCGGGGGACTGAAGCTTTCTTT
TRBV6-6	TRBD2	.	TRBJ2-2	CASSGTSGGAGGELFF	TGTGCCAGCAGTGGGACTAGCGGGGGGGCCGGCGGGGAGCTGTTTTTT
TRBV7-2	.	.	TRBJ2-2	CASSSLEGRPTGELFF	TGTGCCAGCAGCTCCCTTGAGGGACGCCCCACCGGGGAGCTGTTTTTT
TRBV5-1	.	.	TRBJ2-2	CASSLETSGGTGELFF	TGCGCCAGCAGCTTGGAGACTAGTGGTGGCACCGGGGAGCTGTTTTTT
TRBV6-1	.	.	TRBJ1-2	CASSERWTENYGYTF	TGTGCCAGCAGTGAAAGGTGGACAGAGAACTATGGCTACACCTTC
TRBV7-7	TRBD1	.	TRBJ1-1	CASSLGTDTEAFF	TGTGCTAGCAGCTTGGGGACAGACACTGAAGCTTTCTTT
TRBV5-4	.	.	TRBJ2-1	CASSRDPSYNEQFF	TGTGCCAGCAGCAGGGACCCGTCCTACAATGAGCAGTTCTTC
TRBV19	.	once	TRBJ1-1	CATRSPRGPNTEAFF	TGTGCCACCAGAAGCCCGCGGGGCCCCAACACTGAAGCTTTCTTT
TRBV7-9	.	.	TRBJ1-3	CASSLELEQAISGNTIYF	TGTGCCAGCAGCTTAGAACTCGAACAGGCGATCTCTGGAAACACCATATATTTT
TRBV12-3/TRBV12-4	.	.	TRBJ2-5	CASSSGLQETQYF	TGTGCCAGCAGCTCGGGGTTGCAAGAGACCCAGTACTTC
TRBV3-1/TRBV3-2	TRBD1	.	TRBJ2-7	CASSPFPGGTEQYF	TGTGCCAGCAGCCCGTTCCCAGGGGGCACCGAGCAGTACTTC
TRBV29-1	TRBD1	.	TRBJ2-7	CSVVGTGISYEQYF	TGCAGCGTTGTCGGGACAGGGATATCCTACGAGCAGTACTTC
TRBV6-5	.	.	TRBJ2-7	CASRFQNFGEQYF	TGTGCCAGCAGATTCCAAAATTTCGGCGAGCAGTACTTC
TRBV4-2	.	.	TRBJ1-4	CASSPDQGNGEKLFF	TGTGCCAGCAGCCCCGATCAGGGAAATGGAGAAAAACTGTTTTTT
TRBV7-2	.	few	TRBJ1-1	CASRTTGLNTEAFF	TGTGCCAGCAGAACCACAGGCCTGAACACTGAAGCTTTCTTT
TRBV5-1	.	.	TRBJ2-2	CASSFSDVGELFF	TGCGCCAGCAGCTTTAGTGACGTCGGGGAGCTGTTTTTT
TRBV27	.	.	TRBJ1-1	CASSLNRYTEAFF	TGTGCCAGCAGTTTGAATAGGTACACTGAAGCTTTCTTT
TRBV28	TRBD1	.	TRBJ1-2	CASTTSPGGLYGYTF	TGTGCCAGCACCACGTCCCCAGGGGGCCTCTATGGCTACACCTTC
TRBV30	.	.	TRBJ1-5	CAWSKTSDQPQHF	TGTGCCTGGAGTAAGACTTCCGATCAGCCCCAGCATTTT
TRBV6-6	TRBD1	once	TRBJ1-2	CASSYRTGNLLDGYTF	TGTGCCAGCAGTTACCGGACAGGGAATTTATTGGATGGCTACACCTTC
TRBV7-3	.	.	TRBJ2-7	CASSLIQDSSYEQYF	TGTGCCAGCAGCTTAATCCAGGACAGCTCCTACGAGCAGTACTTC
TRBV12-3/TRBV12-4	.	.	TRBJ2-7	CASSPAYEQYF	TGTGCCAGCAGCCCTGCCTACGAGCAGTACTTC
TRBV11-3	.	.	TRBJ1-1	CASAKNRGDTEAFF	TGTGCCAGCGCTAAAAATAGGGGAGACACTGAAGCTTTCTTT
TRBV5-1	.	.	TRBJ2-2	CASSFVAPVSGELFF	TGCGCCAGCAGCTTTGTGGCTCCCGTGTCCGGGGAGCTGTTTTTT
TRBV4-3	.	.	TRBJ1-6	CASSQDKGVWNNSPLHF	TGCGCCAGCAGCCAAGACAAGGGGGTCTGGAATAATTCACCCCTCCACTTT
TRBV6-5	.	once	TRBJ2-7	CASSYSTRYEQYF	TGTGCCAGCAGTTACTCGACGAGATACGAGCAGTACTTC
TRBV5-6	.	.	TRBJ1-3	CASKQGSGNTIYF	TGTGCCAGCAAGCAGGGCTCTGGAAACACCATATATTTT
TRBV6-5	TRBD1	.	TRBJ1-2	CASRGTDSPNYGYTF	TGTGCCAGCAGGGGGACAGATAGTCCTAACTATGGCTACACCTTC
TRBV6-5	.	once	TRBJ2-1	CASSYVGSSYNEQFF	TGTGCCAGCAGTTACGTCGGGAGCTCCTACAATGAGCAGTTCTTC
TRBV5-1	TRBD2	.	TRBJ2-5	CASSATSGRTPQTQYF	TGCGCCAGCAGCGCAACTAGCGGGCGGACGCCGCAGACCCAGTACTTC
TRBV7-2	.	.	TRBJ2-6	CASSLWGGPSSGANVLTF	TGTGCCAGCAGCTTATGGGGGGGCCCGAGCTCTGGGGCCAACGTCCTGACTTTC
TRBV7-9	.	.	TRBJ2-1	CASSSLGNEQFF	TGTGCCAGCAGCTCTTTAGGCAATGAGCAGTTCTTC